The T cell receptor beta chain described here comes from a study of spatial heterogeneity in lung cancer. The study's findings and limits: Higher tumor mutation counts went along with higher counts of expanded intratumoral alpha and beta TCRs.

TCR cDNA molecules were tagged individually, and each one carried a unique molecular identifier. TCRdb processed the 5' RACE reads anew with MiXCR; each CDR3 protein has one entry. The table shows roughly 10,000 distinct CDR3 sequences, with roughly an eighth occurring only once. Time point specified: sample taken at primary tumor resection. The donor population consisted of over 55 patients with untreated, early-stage non-small cell lung cancer. Whole RNA was taken from tumor, nontumor lung or frozen PBMC; it was then sequenced unsorted. This clonotype is medium-sized within its sample. No antigen is known for it. The germline CDR1 and CDR2 sequences are LGHNA and YNFKEQ. The CDR3 totals 16 residues. With 0 bases removed from V and 4 bases from J, the gap between germline ends came to 15 bases.

This specimen consisted of lung tumor tissue, obtained at surgery. The V and J genes are TRBV4-2 and TRBJ2-5; D perhaps matches TRBD2 (6 bases). The clonotype originates from a male donor with early-stage non-small cell lung cancer. CDR3: CASSQDLGRSGETQYF. CDR3 nucleotide sequence: TGTGCCAGCAGCCAAGATCTAGGGAGGAGTGGAGAGACCCAGTACTTC.